The 22 T cell receptor beta chains listed next were all sequenced from one sample in a study of blood T cells in healthy people across ages. Primers used in a second PCR of about 6 to 12 cycles were a sample-barcoded 5' primer and a J-beta primer mix. TCRdb re-analysed the 5' RACE reads in MiXCR, keeping a single row per CDR3 protein. The repertoire holds 1.5 million to 2 million distinct CDR3 sequences, less than 50% seen once, with approximately 2.1% in the top ten. The specimen sequenced was blood. These receptor sequences come from a woman aged 40 to 49 in good health.

The rearrangement links TRBV4-3 to TRBJ2-1; D is possibly TRBD2 (5 bases). V lost 1 base, J lost 8 bases, and 9 bases lay in between. Germline V gene sequence: CDR1 LGHNA, CDR2 YSLEER. CDR3 length equals 13 residues. The CDR3, as DNA: TGCGCCAGCAGCCAAGTTAACGGGGATGAGCAGTTCTTC. It translates to CASSQVNGDEQFF.

V usage is TRBV6-1 and J usage is TRBJ2-1; no firm D call. Germline V gene data show CDR1 as MNHNS and CDR2 as SASEGT. Trimming cost V 7 bases and J 4 bases, with 8 bases left between them. This CDR3 has 12 residues. The CDR3: CASMKRYNEQFF. The CDR3 DNA follows: TGTGCCAGCATGAAGAGATACAATGAGCAGTTCTTC.

The rearrangement joins TRBV6-6 to TRBJ2-1; 8 bases are a match to TRBD1. J lost 6 bases, V lost 7 bases, and 8 bases had no gene match. CDR1 is MNHNY, CDR2 SVGAGI, per germline (reference sequence). CDR3 length: 14 residues. CDR3 sequence: CASTFSDRGNEQFF. The CDR3 DNA is TGTGCCAGCACCTTTTCCGACAGGGGCAATGAGCAGTTCTTC.

This sequence joins TRBV5-1 and TRBJ2-7, with TRBD2 as a possible D gene (5 bases). Germline CDR1 and CDR2: SGHRS and YFSETQ. This CDR3 has 14 residues. Trimming left V 1 base short and J 4 bases short, with 12 bases between. The CDR3 loop is CASSLNGDPYEQYF. Written as DNA, the CDR3 is TGCGCCAGCAGCTTGAACGGGGATCCTTACGAGCAGTACTTC.

This clonotype showed up just a few times. V is TRBV12-3 or TRBV12-4 and J is TRBJ2-1, with a weak D call TRBD1 (5 bases). Trimming shortened V by 0 bases and J by 1 base, and 10 bases separated the two germline ends. This CDR3 spans 16 amino acids. Here the CDR3 DNA reads TGTGCCAGCAGTTTAGCTTGGGGCCGGTCCTACAATGAGCAGTTCTTC. Its translation is CASSLAWGRSYNEQFF.

The CDR3 loop reads CASSTALSGANVLTF. The DNA of the CDR3 is TGTGCCAGCAGCACTGCCCTCTCTGGGGCCAACGTCCTGACTTTC. The chain recombines TRBV7-2 with TRBJ2-6; D gene uncertain. Germline CDR1 SGHTA, CDR2 FQGNSA. The CDR3 has 15 amino acids. V was clipped by 5 bases and J by 0 bases, with 8 bases between them.

This clonotype has a handful of counts. The rearrangement links TRBV4-3 to TRBJ2-7, with 12 bases matching TRBD2. From germline, CDR1 is LGHNA and CDR2 YSLEER. The V gene end was trimmed by 1 base and the J gene end by 1 base; junction bases not matched to a gene: 5. The CDR3 runs 17 residues. The DNA for the CDR3 is TGCGCCAGCAGCCAAGTTCTAGCGGGGGGGCCATCCTACGAGCAGTACTTC. This codes for CASSQVLAGGPSYEQYF.

This clonotype was seen many times. V is TRBV29-1 and J is TRBJ2-5, with 8 bases identical to TRBD2. V shed 7 bases and J 1 base; nucleotides not matched to a gene: 2. The CDR3 spans 12 residues. Germline-derived CDR1 and CDR2 are SQVTM and ANQGSEA. CDR3 amino acids: CSAAGVQETQYF. CDR3 nucleotide sequence: TGCAGCGCAGCGGGAGTCCAAGAGACCCAGTACTTC.

This clonotype was seen a handful of times. V usage is TRBV7-2 and J usage is TRBJ1-4; 11 bases agree with TRBD1. This CDR3 is 16 amino acids long. Trimming cost V 1 base and J 10 bases; bases outside gene matches: 8. The germline gives CDR1 SGHTA, CDR2 FQGNSA. The CDR3 bases are TGTGCCAGCAGCTTAGGGTCCGGGACAGGGGGTGGAAAACTGTTTTTT. Its protein product is CASSLGSGTGGGKLFF.

This clonotype was picked up one time. The gene calls are TRBV4-3 and TRBJ2-7, with no clear D. The CDR3 consists of 14 residues. Between the trimmed V and J ends, which lost 0 bases and 4 bases, there was a span of 10 bases. Germline V gene lookup returns CDR1 LGHNA and CDR2 YSLEER. The DNA of the CDR3 is TGCGCCAGCAGCCAAGATCACACCTTATACGAGCAGTACTTC. Encoded protein: CASSQDHTLYEQYF.

There are a few counts of this clonotype. The chain carries TRBV6-2 or TRBV6-3 and TRBJ2-5, with TRBD2 matching 7 bases. The end of the DNA aligns better with TRBJ2-7, so the J call may be wrong. This CDR3 has 16 amino acids. Germline V gene lookup returns CDR1 MNHEY and CDR2 SVGEGT. Written as DNA, the CDR3 is TGTGCCAGCAGTTCTCACGAGGGACTACAAGTAGGCGAGCAGTACTTC. Translation: CASSSHEGLQVGEQYF.

The table lists this clonotype with a few counts. The chain employs TRBV9 and TRBJ2-3; 12 positions match TRBD2. CDR3 length: 16 residues. Germline-derived CDR1 and CDR2 are SGDLS and YYNGEE. The V and J ends lost 2 bases and 5 bases, in that order; junction bases with no gene match: 6. CDR3 nucleotides: TGTGCCAGCAGCGTCCCTCTAGCGGGGGGGTTAGATACGCAGTATTTT. Its translation: CASSVPLAGGLDTQYF. Full variable domain (outside the CDR3, taken from reference TRBV9 and TRBJ2-3): DSGVTQTPKHLITATGQRVTLRCSPRSGDLSVYWYQQSLDQGLQFLIQYYNGEERAKGNILERFSAQQFPDLHSELNLSSLELGDSALYFCASSVPLAGGLDTQYFGPGTRLTVL.

The chain uses TRBV10-3 and TRBJ2-3, with 9 bases lining up with TRBD1. V shed 2 bases and J 5 bases; nucleotides not matched to a gene: 2. This CDR3 region has 14 residues. Germline CDR1 reads ENHRY; CDR2 reads SYGVKD. DNA of the CDR3: TGTGCCATCAGTGAGCAGACAGGGGGAGATACGCAGTATTTT. The encoded protein is CAISEQTGGDTQYF.

This chain connects TRBV28 to TRBJ2-1; perhaps D is TRBD1 or TRBD2 (5 bases each). The J call could be wrong; TRBJ2-7 is a better fit for the DNA end. The CDR3 runs 17 residues. Germline lookup yields CDR1 MDHEN and CDR2 SYDVKM. CDR3 bases: TGTGCCAGCAGTTCCTTGAAGGGACCGAATAGCCACAATGAGCAGTACTTC. Translated: CASSSLKGPNSHNEQYF.

The table lists this clonotype with a few counts. The J gene is TRBJ2-5, the V gene TRBV6-1; D assignment may be TRBD1 or TRBD2 (6 bases each). Germline V gene data show CDR1 as MNHNS and CDR2 as SASEGT. CDR3 size: 17 residues. The V and J ends lost 7 bases and 1 base respectively, with 22 bases between them. CDR3 coding DNA: TGTGCCAGCACCCCGAGGGGGGTAGGGAGGCCCCAAGAGACCCAGTACTTC. It codes for CASTPRGVGRPQETQYF.

The rearrangement joins TRBV6-5 to TRBJ1-6; TRBD1 agrees at 9 bases. The CDR3 loop spans 15 amino acids. V was clipped by 6 bases and J by 5 bases; unmatched bases: 5. CDR1 MNHEY and CDR2 SVGAGI come from the germline V gene. This CDR3 reads CASRLTGGDNSPLHF. In nucleotides, the CDR3 is TGTGCCAGCAGGCTTACAGGGGGCGATAATTCACCCCTCCACTTT.

This chain connects TRBV10-2 to TRBJ2-7; 9 bases are a match to TRBD1. The CDR3 extends over 16 amino acids. V lost 5 bases to trimming and J lost 3 bases; unmatched junction nucleotides: 11. Looked up from germline, CDR1 is WSHSY and CDR2 is SAAADI. CDR3 coding DNA: TGCGCCAGCAGTATTGGACAGGGGAGGGAAGGCTACGAGCAGTACTTC. It codes for CASSIGQGREGYEQYF.

This chain joins TRBV6-6 and TRBJ1-1, with a weak D call TRBD1 (5 bases). The germline CDR1 and CDR2 sequences are MNHNY and SVGAGI (reference sequence). The CDR3 has 13 amino acids. The V end lost 10 bases, the J end lost 1 base, and 13 bases lay between the germline ends. The CDR3 sequence: CATLGLRNTEAFF. The CDR3, as DNA: TGTGCCACCCTGGGACTTAGGAACACTGAAGCTTTCTTT.

The J gene is TRBJ2-1, the V gene TRBV6-5; 7 bases fit TRBD1. J was trimmed by 4 bases and V by 2 bases; bases with no gene match: 8. The CDR3 is made up of 16 amino acids. Germline V lookup: CDR1 MNHEY, CDR2 SVGAGI. The CDR3 DNA is TGTGCCAGCAGTTACAAGAGGACAGGCATATACAATGAGCAGTTCTTC. Translated: CASSYKRTGIYNEQFF.

This clonotype was counted only a few times. This chain connects TRBV28 to TRBJ2-5; 9 bases line up with TRBD2. The germline gives CDR1 MDHEN, CDR2 SYDVKM. Losses at the gene ends were 6 bases for V and 13 bases for J; bases not matched to a gene: 9. This CDR3 contains 12 residues. The CDR3 nucleotides are TGTGCCAGCAGACGGACTAGCGCGTCTTGGTACTTC. Translating gives CASRRTSASWYF.

The chain has TRBV7-2 and TRBJ2-1; 8 bases match TRBD2. The CDR3 covers 15 residues. The V gene's germline CDR1 is SGHTA and CDR2 FQGNSA. V was clipped by 8 bases and J by 4 bases; unmatched bases: 10. CDR3 nucleotide sequence: TGTGCCAGCGGCGCACCGGGAGGGCTTTACAATGAGCAGTTCTTC. This translates into CASGAPGGLYNEQFF.

V usage is TRBV7-9 and J usage is TRBJ2-1, with TRBD1 as a possible D gene (5 bases). Germline CDR1 reads SEHNR; CDR2 reads FQNEAQ (reference sequence). V lost 5 bases to trimming and J lost 3 bases, with 20 bases between them. The CDR3 totals 17 residues. CDR3 in amino acids: CASSPNSDIRLYNEQFF. The CDR3 DNA sequence: TGTGCCAGCAGCCCCAACTCGGACATAAGACTCTACAATGAGCAGTTCTTC.